The rows below give T cell receptor beta chains drawn from one sample of a study of OX40 agonist ivuxolimab in advanced cancers. Here immunoSEQ multiplex PCR was the method, and the copy in TCRdb shows in-frame clones only, minus some. The table has around 46,000 clones, 88% seen once; the top ten hold about 56%. Source: CD4+ or CD8+ T cells sorted from blood, taken in a trial of the OX40 agonist ivuxolimab. The receptors originated from an adult with an advanced solid tumor such as melanoma, head and neck, liver or kidney cancer. CDR3s include the opening cysteine and the closing phenylalanine or tryptophan. The order of the fields is clone size, J gene, D gene, CDR3 length, V gene, CDR3 DNA, CDR3 protein. The D gene is left open where the match is weak. Clone size is not always given. Where it is, it says once, few, many or a class for expanded clones.

-	TRBJ2-1	-	16	TRBV6-6	TGTGCCAGCAGTTACTATGGGCCAGGGAAGTACAATGAGCAGTTCTTC	CASSYYGPGKYNEQFF
-	TRBJ2-1	-	15	TRBV27	TGTGCCAGCACTACATTCCAGGGGCTTTACAATGAGCAGTTCTTC	CASTTFQGLYNEQFF
-	TRBJ1-1	-	14	TRBV7-9	TGTGCCAGCAGCCAACAGGGCTTGAACACTGAAGCTTTCTTT	CASSQQGLNTEAFF
-	TRBJ1-1	-	14	TRBV5-1	TGCGCCAGCAAGTCGGGGTCTTCGCAGGCTGAAGCTTTCTTT	CASKSGSSQAEAFF
-	TRBJ1-6	TRBD1	15	TRBV4-1	TGCGCCAGCAGCCAAGGGGACAGGGGAAATTCACCCCTCCACTTT	CASSQGDRGNSPLHF
-	TRBJ2-7	-	12	TRBV30	TGTGCCTGCACTAGGGGCTCCTACGAGCAGTACTTC	CACTRGSYEQYF
-	TRBJ2-1	-	15	TRBV7-9	TGTGCCAGCAGCTTAATGTGGGAAGAGGAGGATGAGCAGTTCTTC	CASSLMWEEEDEQFF
-	TRBJ1-1	-	13	TRBV6-1	TGTGTCGCAAAGGGACCTAAGTACACTGAAGCTTTCTTT	CVAKGPKYTEAFF
-	TRBJ2-5	-	15	TRBV7-3	TGTGCCAGCAGCTTAACGAGGACGCCGGGCGAGACCCAGTACTTC	CASSLTRTPGETQYF
-	TRBJ2-5	-	16	TRBV4-1	TGCGCCAGCAGCCAAGATGGAACAGCGTACCAAGAGACCCAGTACTTC	CASSQDGTAYQETQYF
-	TRBJ2-7	-	13	TRBV28	TGTGCCAGCAGTTTGGTAACAGCGGGCGAGCAGTACTTC	CASSLVTAGEQYF
-	TRBJ2-3	-	12	TRBV10-3	TGTGCCATCAGTGTGCGAGCAGATACGCAGTATTTT	CAISVRADTQYF
once	TRBJ1-2	-	14	TRBV5-1	TGCGCCAGCAGCTTGGAAGATAACCACTATGGCTACACCTTC	CASSLEDNHYGYTF
once	TRBJ2-3	-	13	TRBV9	TGTGCCAGCAGCGTTGATGTCACAGATACGCAGTATTTT	CASSVDVTDTQYF
-	TRBJ2-7	TRBD1	13	TRBV19	TGTGCCAGTAGTATAATTACAGGGGCCGAGCAGTACTTC	CASSIITGAEQYF
-	TRBJ2-2	TRBD2	16	TRBV5-6	TGTGCCAGCAGCGGACTAGCGGGAGTTCAGACCGGGGAGCTGTTTTTT	CASSGLAGVQTGELFF
-	TRBJ2-3	-	14	TRBV10-1	TGCGCCAGCAGTGCGGCTTTTATCACAGATACGCAGTATTTT	CASSAAFITDTQYF
-	TRBJ1-1	-	13	TRBV6-5	TGTGCCAGCAGTGAGGACATGAACACTGAAGCTTTCTTT	CASSEDMNTEAFF
-	TRBJ1-1	-	13	TRBV9	TGTGTCAGCAGCCTAACCGGGGCAACTGAAGCTTTCTTT	CVSSLTGATEAFF
-	TRBJ1-1	-	12	TRBV7-8	TGTGCCAGCAGCTATTCACCCTCTGAAGCTTTCTTT	CASSYSPSEAFF
-	TRBJ1-4	-	12	TRBV29-1	TGCAGCGTTTCCTCAGTTGGTGAAAAACTGTTTTTT	CSVSSVGEKLFF
-	TRBJ2-1	TRBD2	16	TRBV10-1	TGCGCCAGCAGTGCGGGTCGGACTAGCGGGGGAAATGAGCAGTTCTTC	CASSAGRTSGGNEQFF
-	TRBJ1-5	TRBD1	14	TRBV19	TGTGCCAGTGCCTCGACAGGGGGCAATCAGCCCCAGCATTTT	CASASTGGNQPQHF
-	TRBJ1-1	-	15	TRBV4-3	TGCGCCAGCAGCCTACAACAGGGTCTGAACACTGAAGCTTTCTTT	CASSLQQGLNTEAFF
-	TRBJ2-7	-	15	TRBV6-6	TGTGCCAGCAGTTACTCTCGCAAGGGCTCCTACGAGCAGTACTTC	CASSYSRKGSYEQYF
-	TRBJ1-4	TRBD1	14	TRBV6-1	TGTGCCAGCAGTGAGGGACAGGGGTATGAAAAACTGTTTTTT	CASSEGQGYEKLFF
once	TRBJ2-1	TRBD2	12	TRBV11-2	TGTGCCAGCAGCTTAGCCGGGACTAGTAAGTTCTTC	CASSLAGTSKFF
-	TRBJ2-5	-	14	TRBV7-9	TGTGCCAGCAGCTCTACAGCTTACCAAGAGACCCAGTACTTC	CASSSTAYQETQYF
few	TRBJ1-6	TRBD1	14	TRBV6-5	TGTGCCAGCAGTTACCCGGGACAGAATTCACCCCTCCACTTT	CASSYPGQNSPLHF
-	TRBJ2-7	-	16	TRBV5-5	TGTGCCAGCAGCCTGGGGGACTCCTGGATCTCCTACGAGCAGTACTTC	CASSLGDSWISYEQYF
-	TRBJ1-3	-	14	TRBV10-1	TGCGCCAGCCCCCGGGCGGGCTCTGGAAACACCATATATTTT	CASPRAGSGNTIYF
-	TRBJ1-3	-	15	TRBV28	TGTGCCAGCGGACGGGGGGGCAGCTCTGGAAACACCATATATTTT	CASGRGGSSGNTIYF
few	TRBJ1-1	-	13	TRBV5-1	TGCGCCAGCAGCCGAACTGAGAACACTGAAGCTTTCTTT	CASSRTENTEAFF
-	TRBJ2-3	-	14	TRBV6-6	TGTGCCAGCAGTGCCACTAGTAGCCCAGATACGCAGTATTTT	CASSATSSPDTQYF
-	TRBJ2-3	-	11	TRBV20-1	TGCAGTGCTAGGGGAGGAGATACGCAGTATTTT	CSARGGDTQYF
-	TRBJ1-6	-	16	TRBV7-2	TGTGCCAGCAGCGCGAGGAGGGGAACCTATAATTCACCCCTCCACTTT	CASSARRGTYNSPLHF
-	TRBJ1-2	-	13	TRBV28	TGTGCCAGCAGTACGGGACGGAACTATGGCTACACCTTC	CASSTGRNYGYTF
-	TRBJ2-6	TRBD2	20	TRBV4-3	TGCGCCAGCAGCCAGGATTCACTAGCGGGCCTGAGCTCTGGGGCCAACGTCCTGACTTTC	CASSQDSLAGLSSGANVLTF
once	TRBJ2-5	-	13	TRBV2	TGTGCCAGCAGTGATCTGCTATCGGGGACCCAGTACTTC	CASSDLLSGTQYF
-	TRBJ2-1	TRBD2	17	TRBV5-8	TGTGCCAGCAGCTTTCAGGGTTTGACTAGCGGCCTCGATGAGCAGTTCTTC	CASSFQGLTSGLDEQFF
-	TRBJ2-1	TRBD1	16	TRBV5-1	TGCGCCAGCAGCTTTTGGACAGGGACCTCCTACAATGAGCAGTTCTTC	CASSFWTGTSYNEQFF
-	TRBJ2-1	-	13	TRBV5-4	TGTGCCAGCAGCCAAGAGAGAGACAATGAGCAGTTCTTC	CASSQERDNEQFF
-	TRBJ2-3	-	14	TRBV28	TGTGCCAGCACCCAAGGGTATGGCACAGATACGCAGTATTTT	CASTQGYGTDTQYF
-	TRBJ2-1	-	17	TRBV19	TGTGCCAGTAGTATAGCCCCATTTGTGAGCTCCTACAATGAGCAGTTCTTC	CASSIAPFVSSYNEQFF
-	TRBJ2-3	-	15	TRBV4-3	TGCGCCAGCAGCCAAGATCTCCCCCCCCCAGGGACGCAGTATTTT	CASSQDLPPPGTQYF
-	TRBJ2-7	TRBD1	14	TRBV11-2	TGTGCCAGCAGCTTGGGGGACAGCCTTTATGAGCAGTACTTC	CASSLGDSLYEQYF
-	TRBJ2-7	TRBD2	13	TRBV11-3	TGTGCCAGCAGCTTGACTAGCGGGGGAGAGCAGTACTTC	CASSLTSGGEQYF
-	TRBJ1-1	-	12	TRBV11-2	TGTGCCAGCACCCTACAGGGAGCCGAAGCTTTCTTT	CASTLQGAEAFF
-	TRBJ2-7	-	14	TRBV6-5	TGTGCCAGCAGTTACTCCGGGGGCCCCTACGAGCAGTACTTC	CASSYSGGPYEQYF
-	TRBJ1-2	TRBD1	14	TRBV11-2	TGTGCCAGCAGCTTGACAGGGGGGGACTATGGCTACACCTTC	CASSLTGGDYGYTF
-	TRBJ2-7	TRBD1	13	TRBV19	TGTGCCAGTAGTCGGACAGGGGAATACGAGCAGTACTTC	CASSRTGEYEQYF
-	TRBJ1-2	-	13	TRBV7-9	TGTGCCAGCAGCTTAGCGCTTCTGACTGGCTACACCTTC	CASSLALLTGYTF
-	TRBJ2-2	TRBD2	15	TRBV28	TGTGCCAGCTCTAGCGGGGGGTCGAACACCAGGGAGCTGTTTTTT	CASSSGGSNTRELFF
once	TRBJ2-4	-	16	TRBV28	TGTGCCAGCAGTTTAGTTATGGGGGTAGCCAAAAACATTCAGTACTTC	CASSLVMGVAKNIQYF
-	TRBJ2-1	-	17	TRBV21-1	TGTGCCAGCACCCAAATGGAGGACAGGGGGCAAGGCAATGAGCAGTTCTTC	CASTQMEDRGQGNEQFF